Shown below are 10 T cell receptor beta chains from a single sample sequenced in a study of Ad26.COV2.S vaccination and SARS-CoV-2 variants. Treatment reported: some 20 received Ad26.COV2.S at low or high dose, single or two shots; about 5 received placebo; per-sample allocation not given. Sampling was done on day 63 after the first vaccine or placebo injection. Only in-frame clones appear in the TCRdb table, and some are missing; sequencing was by immunoSEQ multiplex PCR. The data contain 200,000 to 250,000 clones, roughly 90% of them seen just once; the ten biggest clones take up roughly a tenth. The sample was peripheral blood, taken in a trial of Ad26.COV2.S vaccine versus placebo. These receptors originate from a person between 18 and 65 years old who received the Ad26.COV2.S COVID-19 vaccine or a placebo.

This chain links TRBV7-2 with TRBJ1-6, with 9 bases identical to TRBD1. Germline trimming cut 3 bases from V and 4 bases from J; bases unmatched to any gene: 7. The CDR3 length is 17 residues. The germline gives CDR1 SGHTA, CDR2 FQGNSA. This chain's CDR3 is CASSFGQGISYNSPLHF. The CDR3 DNA is TGTGCCAGCAGCTTTGGACAGGGGATAAGTTATAATTCACCCCTCCACTTT.

This clone was seen a single time. This chain joins TRBV10-2 and TRBJ2-3; D is uncertain. The CDR3 is 11 amino acids. Germline loops: CDR1 WSHSY, CDR2 SAAADI. Trimming left V 6 bases short and J 5 bases short, with 6 bases between. Here the CDR3 reads CASRSGDTQYF. The CDR3 DNA reads as TGCGCCAGCAGGTCAGGAGATACGCAGTATTTT.

The chain links TRBV5-6 to TRBJ2-4; D remains ambiguous. The CDR3 contains 12 residues. Trimming stripped 0 bases from V and 12 bases from J, with 10 bases between. Germline V gene sequence: CDR1 SGHDT, CDR2 YYEEEE. The CDR3 is CASSLVKGSQYF. The DNA of the CDR3 is TGTGCCAGCAGCTTGGTGAAGGGCTCTCAGTACTTC. Based on the CDR3 plus reference TRBV5-6 and TRBJ2-4, the full variable domain is DAGVTQSPTHLIKTRGQQVTLRCSPKSGHDTVSWYQQALGQGPQFIFQYYEEEERQRGNFPDRFSGHQFPNYSSELNVNALLLGDSALYLCASSLVKGSQYFGAGTRLSVL.

The chain couples TRBV6-2 or TRBV6-3 to TRBJ1-2; TRBD1 agrees at 8 bases. V shed 0 bases and J 7 bases; nucleotides not matched to a gene: 7. This CDR3 has 15 residues. CDR1 is MNHEY and CDR2 is SVGEGT in the germline V gene. The CDR3 region has the DNA TGTGCCAGCAGTTACTCGTGGCAGGGGGCTGGTGGCTACACCTTC. The encoded protein is CASSYSWQGAGGYTF.

This rearrangement joins TRBV4-2 to TRBJ1-2, with D unclear. CDR1 and CDR2 (germline): LGHNA, YNFKEQ. The CDR3 runs to 15 residues. V lost 0 bases and J lost 2, with 10 bases in between. The CDR3 here is CASSQDQSQNYGYTF. As DNA, the CDR3 is TGTGCCAGCAGCCAAGATCAGTCGCAGAACTATGGCTACACCTTC.

This chain connects TRBV10-3 to TRBJ2-7, with 11 bases that match TRBD1. CDR1 ENHRY and CDR2 SYGVKD come from the germline V gene. The J segment lost 3 bases and the V segment lost 9 bases, leaving 4 bases of the junction unmatched. The CDR3 is 13 amino acids. The DNA of the CDR3 is TGTGCCATTTCGGACAGGGGGCGCTACGAGCAGTACTTC. Amino acids: CAISDRGRYEQYF.

The chain has TRBV18 and TRBJ1-4; 7 bases are a match to TRBD1. CDR1 is KGHSH, CDR2 LQKENI, per germline. The CDR3 sequence is 15 residues long. After removal of 3 bases from V and 0 bases from J, the junction contained 1 base not matched to a gene. In DNA, the CDR3 is TGTGCCAGCTCACCCACAGGGGCAACTAATGAAAAACTGTTTTTT. This encodes CASSPTGATNEKLFF.

This clone was counted at least ten times. The V call is TRBV9, the J call TRBJ2-7; the match to TRBD2 covers 12 bases. The trim removed 3 bases at V and 7 bases at J, leaving 14 bases unmatched. CDR1 and CDR2 (germline): SGDLS, YYNGEE. The CDR3 is 17 amino acids. CDR3 coding DNA: TGTGCCAGCAGCGCACTAGCGGGAGGCTCCGGGTGGGGGGAGCAGTACTTC. Amino acids: CASSALAGGSGWGEQYF.

The chain uses TRBV18 and TRBJ2-6; D possibly corresponds to TRBD2 (6 bases). CDR3 length equals 17 residues. Germline values: CDR1 KGHSH, CDR2 LQKENI. With 6 bases removed from V and 2 bases from J, the gap between germline ends came to 17 bases. The CDR3 loop is CASSPNRGIAGANVLTF. The CDR3 nucleotides are TGTGCCAGCTCCCCGAATCGGGGGATCGCTGGGGCCAACGTCCTGACTTTC.

This clone has only a few counts. The chain links TRBV6-5 to TRBJ2-7, with D possibly TRBD2 on 5 matching bases. The germline CDR1 and CDR2 sequences are MNHEY and SVGAGI. Deletions cut 11 bases from V and 0 bases from J, with 14 bases between. The CDR3 sequence is 13 residues long. CDR3 in amino acids: CAVARGRSYEQYF. The DNA of the CDR3 is TGTGCCGTCGCCCGAGGGCGCTCCTACGAGCAGTACTTC.